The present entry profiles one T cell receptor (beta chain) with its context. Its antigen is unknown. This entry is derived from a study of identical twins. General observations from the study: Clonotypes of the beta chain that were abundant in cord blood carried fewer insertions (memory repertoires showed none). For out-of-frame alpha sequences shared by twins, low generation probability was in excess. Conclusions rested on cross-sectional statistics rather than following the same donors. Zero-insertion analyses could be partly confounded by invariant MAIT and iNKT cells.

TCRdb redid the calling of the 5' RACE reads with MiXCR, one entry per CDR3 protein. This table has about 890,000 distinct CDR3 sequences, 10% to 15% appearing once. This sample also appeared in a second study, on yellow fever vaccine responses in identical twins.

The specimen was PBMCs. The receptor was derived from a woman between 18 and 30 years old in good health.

As DNA, the CDR3 is TGTGCCAGCAGTTTAATTGGGGGCGCTCTGGATACGCAGTATTTT. It encodes CASSLIGGALDTQYF. The rearrangement uses TRBV27 and TRBJ2-3; TRBD1 might be the D (6 bases). Germline V CDR1 and CDR2: MNHEY, SMNVEV (reference sequence). Trimming removed 2 bases from V and 6 bases from J, with 15 bases in between. There are 15 residues in the CDR3.